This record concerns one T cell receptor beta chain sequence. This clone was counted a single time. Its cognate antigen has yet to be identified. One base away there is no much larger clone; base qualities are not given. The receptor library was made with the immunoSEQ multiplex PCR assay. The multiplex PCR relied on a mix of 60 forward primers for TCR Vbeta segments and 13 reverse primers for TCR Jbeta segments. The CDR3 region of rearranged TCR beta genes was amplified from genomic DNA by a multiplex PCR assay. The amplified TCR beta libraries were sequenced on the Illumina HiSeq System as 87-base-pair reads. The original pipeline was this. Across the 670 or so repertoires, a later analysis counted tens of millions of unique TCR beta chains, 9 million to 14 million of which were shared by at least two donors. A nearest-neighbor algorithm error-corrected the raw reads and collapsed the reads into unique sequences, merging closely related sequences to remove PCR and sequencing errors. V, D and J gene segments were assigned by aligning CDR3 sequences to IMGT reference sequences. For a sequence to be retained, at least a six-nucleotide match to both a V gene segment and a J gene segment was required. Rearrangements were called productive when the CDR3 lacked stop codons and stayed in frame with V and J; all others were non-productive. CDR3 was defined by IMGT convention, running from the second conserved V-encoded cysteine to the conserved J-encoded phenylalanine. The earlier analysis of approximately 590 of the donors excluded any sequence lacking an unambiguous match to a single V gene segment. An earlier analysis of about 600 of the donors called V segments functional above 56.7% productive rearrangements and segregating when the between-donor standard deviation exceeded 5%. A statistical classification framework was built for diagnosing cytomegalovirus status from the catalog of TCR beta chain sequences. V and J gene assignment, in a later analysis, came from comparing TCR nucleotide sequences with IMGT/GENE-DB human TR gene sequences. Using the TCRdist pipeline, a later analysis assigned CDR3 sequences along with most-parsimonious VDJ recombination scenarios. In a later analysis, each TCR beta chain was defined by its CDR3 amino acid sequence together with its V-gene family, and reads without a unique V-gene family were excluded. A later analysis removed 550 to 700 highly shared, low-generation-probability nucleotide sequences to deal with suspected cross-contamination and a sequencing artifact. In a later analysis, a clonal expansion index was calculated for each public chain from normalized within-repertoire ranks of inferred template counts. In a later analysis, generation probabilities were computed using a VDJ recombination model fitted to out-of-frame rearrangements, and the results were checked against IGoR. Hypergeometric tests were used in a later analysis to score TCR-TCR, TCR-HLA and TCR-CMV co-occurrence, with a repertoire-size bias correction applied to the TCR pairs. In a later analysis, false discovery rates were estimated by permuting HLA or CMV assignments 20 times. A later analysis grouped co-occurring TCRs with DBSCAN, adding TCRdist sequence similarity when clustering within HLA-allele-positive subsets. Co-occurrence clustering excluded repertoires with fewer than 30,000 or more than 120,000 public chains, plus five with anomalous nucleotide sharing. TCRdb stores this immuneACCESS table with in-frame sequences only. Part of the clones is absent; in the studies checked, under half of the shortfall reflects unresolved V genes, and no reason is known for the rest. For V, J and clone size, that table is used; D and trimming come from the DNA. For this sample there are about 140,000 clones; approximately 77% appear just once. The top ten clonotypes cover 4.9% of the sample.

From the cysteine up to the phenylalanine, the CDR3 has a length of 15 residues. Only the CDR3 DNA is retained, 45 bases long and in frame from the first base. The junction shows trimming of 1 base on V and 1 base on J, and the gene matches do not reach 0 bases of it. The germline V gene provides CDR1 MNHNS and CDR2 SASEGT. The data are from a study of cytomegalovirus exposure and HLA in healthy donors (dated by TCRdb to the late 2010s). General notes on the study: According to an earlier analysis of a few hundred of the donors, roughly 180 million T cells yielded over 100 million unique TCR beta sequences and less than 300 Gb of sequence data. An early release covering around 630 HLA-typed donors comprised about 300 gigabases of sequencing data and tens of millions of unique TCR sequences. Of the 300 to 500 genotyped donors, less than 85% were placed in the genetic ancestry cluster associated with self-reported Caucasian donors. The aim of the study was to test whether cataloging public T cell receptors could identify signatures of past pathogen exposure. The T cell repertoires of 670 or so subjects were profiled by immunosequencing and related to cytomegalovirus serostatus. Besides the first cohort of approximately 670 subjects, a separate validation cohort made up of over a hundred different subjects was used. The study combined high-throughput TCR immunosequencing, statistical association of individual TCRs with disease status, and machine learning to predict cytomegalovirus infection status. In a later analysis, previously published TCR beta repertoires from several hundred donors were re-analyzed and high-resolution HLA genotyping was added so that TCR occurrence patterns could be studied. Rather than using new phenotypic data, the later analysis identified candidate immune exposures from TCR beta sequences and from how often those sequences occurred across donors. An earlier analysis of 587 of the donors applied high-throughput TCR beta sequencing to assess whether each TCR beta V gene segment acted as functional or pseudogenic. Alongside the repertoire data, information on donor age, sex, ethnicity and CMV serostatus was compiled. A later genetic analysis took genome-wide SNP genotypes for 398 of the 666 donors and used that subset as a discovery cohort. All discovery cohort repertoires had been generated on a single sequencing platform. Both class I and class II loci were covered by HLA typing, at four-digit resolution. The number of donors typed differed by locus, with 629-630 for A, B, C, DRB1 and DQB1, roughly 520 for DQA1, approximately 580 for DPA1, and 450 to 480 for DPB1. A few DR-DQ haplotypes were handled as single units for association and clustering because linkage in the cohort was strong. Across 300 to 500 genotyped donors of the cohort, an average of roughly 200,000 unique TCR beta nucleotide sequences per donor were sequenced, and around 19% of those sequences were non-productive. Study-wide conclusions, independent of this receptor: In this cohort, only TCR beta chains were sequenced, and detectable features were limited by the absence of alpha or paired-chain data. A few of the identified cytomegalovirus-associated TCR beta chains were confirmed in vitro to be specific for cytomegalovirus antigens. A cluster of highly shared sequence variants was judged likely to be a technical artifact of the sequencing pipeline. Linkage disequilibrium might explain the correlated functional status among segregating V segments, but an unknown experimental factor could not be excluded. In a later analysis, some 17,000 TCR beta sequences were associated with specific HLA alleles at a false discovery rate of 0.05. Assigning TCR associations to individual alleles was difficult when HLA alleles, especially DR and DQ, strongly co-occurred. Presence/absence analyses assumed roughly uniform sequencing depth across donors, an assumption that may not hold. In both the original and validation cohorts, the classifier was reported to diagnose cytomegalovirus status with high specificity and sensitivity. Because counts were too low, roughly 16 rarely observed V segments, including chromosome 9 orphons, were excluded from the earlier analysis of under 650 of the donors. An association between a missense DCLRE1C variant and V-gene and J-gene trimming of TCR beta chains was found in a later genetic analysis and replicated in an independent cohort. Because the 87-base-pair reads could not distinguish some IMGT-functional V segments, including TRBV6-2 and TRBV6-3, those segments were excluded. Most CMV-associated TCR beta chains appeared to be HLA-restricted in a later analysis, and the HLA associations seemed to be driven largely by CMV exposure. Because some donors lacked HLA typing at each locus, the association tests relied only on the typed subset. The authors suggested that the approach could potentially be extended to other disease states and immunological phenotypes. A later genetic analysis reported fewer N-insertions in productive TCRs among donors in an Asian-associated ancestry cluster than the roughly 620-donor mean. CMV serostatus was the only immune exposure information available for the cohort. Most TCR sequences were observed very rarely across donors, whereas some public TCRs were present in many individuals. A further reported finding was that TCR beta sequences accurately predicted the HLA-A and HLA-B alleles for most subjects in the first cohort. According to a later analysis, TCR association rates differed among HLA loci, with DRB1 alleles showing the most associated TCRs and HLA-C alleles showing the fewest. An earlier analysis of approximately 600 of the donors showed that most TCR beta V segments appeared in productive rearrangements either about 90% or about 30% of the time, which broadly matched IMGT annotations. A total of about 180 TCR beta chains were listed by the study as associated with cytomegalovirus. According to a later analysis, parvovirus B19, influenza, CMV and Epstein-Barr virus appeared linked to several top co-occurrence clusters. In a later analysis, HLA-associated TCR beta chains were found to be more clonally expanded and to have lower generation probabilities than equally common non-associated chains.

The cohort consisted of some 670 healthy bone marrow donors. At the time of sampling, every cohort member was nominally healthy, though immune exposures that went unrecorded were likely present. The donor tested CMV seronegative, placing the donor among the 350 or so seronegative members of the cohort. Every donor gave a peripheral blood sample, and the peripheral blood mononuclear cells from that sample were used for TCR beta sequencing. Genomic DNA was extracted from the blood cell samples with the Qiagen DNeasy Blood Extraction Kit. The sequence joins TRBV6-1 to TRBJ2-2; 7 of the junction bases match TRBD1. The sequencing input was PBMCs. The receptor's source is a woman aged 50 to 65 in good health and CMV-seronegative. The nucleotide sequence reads TGTGCCAGCAGTGAAGGACAGGGGAACACCGGGGAGCTGTTTTTT. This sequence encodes CASSEGQGNTGELFF.